What follows describes a single T cell receptor (beta chain). What it binds is not known. Sequencing was performed with immunoSEQ multiplex PCR; in TCRdb, only in-frame clones are kept and a portion is missing. The table shows 95,000 to 150,000 clones, with around 91% occurring only once. This record comes from a study of T cell responses to AZD1222 COVID-19 vaccine. The CDR3 totals 17 residues. The germline gives CDR1 SGHTA, CDR2 FQGNSA. Trimming cost V 0 bases and J 7 bases; bases outside gene matches: 11. Regarding the study as a whole: Baseline serostatus was positive in only six AZD1222 recipients.

The sequenced sample was peripheral blood, obtained on day 0 of AZD1222 vaccination. The chain has TRBV7-2 and TRBJ1-3, with TRBD1 identical over 8 bases. This receptor was obtained from an adult in good health. CDR3 in DNA: TGTGCCAGCAGCTTAGCGAGGTGGACAGGGCCCTGGAACACCATATATTTT. This translates into CASSLARWTGPWNTIYF. Variable domain in full (rest from reference TRBV7-2 and TRBJ1-3): GAGVSQSPSNKVTEKGKDVELRCDPISGHTALYWYRQSLGQGLEFLIYFQGNSAPDKSGLPSDRFSAERTGGSVSTLTIQRTQQEDSAVYLCASSLARWTGPWNTIYFGEGSWLTVV.